Below, 9 T cell receptor beta chains from the same sample are listed, as sequenced in a study of regulatory T cells in long-lasting Graves disease. Time point given: persistent/refractory GD, antithyroid drugs over 5 years with positive TRAb. Construction of the TCR library relied on RNA isolated from PBMCs. Both iRepertoire HTBI primers and Arm-PCR of CDR3 regions were used to build the TCR beta libraries. One entry per CDR3 protein, called by TCRdb with MiXCR from the multiplex PCR reads. Altogether about 420,000 distinct CDR3 sequences are present, roughly a quarter being singletons, with the ten largest covering about 26%. Material: peripheral blood mononuclear cells (PBMCs), obtained when the disease was refractory, from a patient treated with antithyroid drugs. The receptors here all came from a female donor with Graves disease.

The chain combines TRBV16 with TRBJ1-1, with 7 positions matching TRBD1. V was clipped by 0 bases and J by 8 bases; unmatched bases: 9. This CDR3 has 15 amino acids. Germline lookup yields CDR1 KGHSY and CDR2 FQNENV. This CDR3 is CASSQSSRAGGEAFF. CDR3 coding DNA: TGTGCCAGCAGCCAATCGAGTCGGGCAGGGGGAGAAGCTTTCTTT.

The chain combines TRBV12-3 or TRBV12-4 with TRBJ2-1, with 7 bases that match TRBD2. V shed 6 bases and J 0 bases; nucleotides not matched to a gene: 5. CDR3 length equals 15 residues. For the CDR3, the DNA is TGTGCCAGCAGGGGGGGGGGAAGCTCCTACAATGAGCAGTTCTTC. As protein: CASRGGGSSYNEQFF.

This clonotype came up many times. This rearrangement joins TRBV28 to TRBJ1-1; the match to TRBD1 covers 10 bases. CDR1 MDHEN and CDR2 SYDVKM come from the germline V gene. The CDR3 is 13 amino acids. Unmatched junction bases numbered 5, after V lost 6 bases and J lost 7 bases. For the CDR3, the DNA is TGTGCCAGCAGCGACAGGGGGCAGGTTGAAGCTTTCTTT. Protein: CASSDRGQVEAFF.

Turning to this clonotype: A clone one base away is much larger, so this may be a read error. The chain combines TRBV7-8 with TRBJ1-1, with TRBD1 matching 8 bases. The J segment lost 3 bases and the V segment lost 3 bases, leaving 12 bases of the junction unmatched. The CDR3 consists of 17 residues. The germline V gene has CDR1 SGHVS and CDR2 FQNEAQ. CDR3 residues: CASSFGQGVGLYTEAFF. The DNA for the CDR3 is TGTGCCAGCAGCTTCGGACAGGGCGTGGGTTTGTACACTGAAGCTTTCTTT. The complete variable domain, with remaining parts taken from reference TRBV7-8 and TRBJ1-1, reads GAGVSQSPRYKVAKRGQDVALRCDPISGHVSLFWYQQALGQGPEFLTYFQNEAQLDKSGLPSDRFFAERPEGSVSTLKIQRTQQEDSAVYLCASSFGQGVGLYTEAFFGQGTRLTVV.

The V call is TRBV20-1, the J call TRBJ2-7; D unclear. The V gene's germline CDR1 is DFQATT and CDR2 SNEGSKA (reference sequence). V was pared by 0 bases and J by 4 bases, with 7 bases between. This CDR3 is built from 12 residues. The CDR3 spells CSARDHSYEQYF. In DNA form, the CDR3 reads TGCAGTGCTAGAGACCATAGTTACGAGCAGTACTTC.

At least ten counts were recorded for this clonotype. This chain connects TRBV15 to TRBJ2-4, with D possibly TRBD2 on 6 matching bases. The CDR3 contains 17 residues. Germline V gives CDR1 LNHNV, CDR2 YYDKDF (reference sequence). Trimming removed 0 bases from V and 9 bases from J, with 21 bases in between. CDR3 sequence (DNA): TGTGCCACCAGCAGAGAAACTGCCCAGGGAACCGGGGGCATTCAGTACTTC. Its translation: CATSRETAQGTGGIQYF.

This clonotype was found many times. V is TRBV12-3 or TRBV12-4 and J is TRBJ1-2; TRBD1 matches at 9 bases. The CDR3 sequence is 17 residues long. With 3 bases clipped from V and 0 bases from J, the junction kept 8 bases outside the gene matches. CDR3 protein: CASSLRDRVWANYGYTF. CDR3 nucleotide sequence: TGTGCCAGCAGTTTGCGGGACAGGGTATGGGCTAACTATGGCTACACCTTC.

CDR3 sequence reads: CASSTPGTAKETQYF. CDR3 coding DNA: TGTGCCAGCAGTACACCGGGGACCGCGAAAGAGACCCAGTACTTC. The chain is built from TRBV28 and TRBJ2-5; D could derive from TRBD1 or TRBD2 (5 bases each). This CDR3 spans 15 amino acids. Deletions cut 5 bases from V and 3 bases from J, with 16 bases between. CDR1 and CDR2 (germline): MDHEN, SYDVKM.

Many counts were recorded for this clonotype. The rearrangement uses TRBV6-2 or TRBV6-3 and TRBJ1-1; maybe TRBD1 (5 bases). The CDR3 is 15 amino acids. Trimming stripped 2 bases from V and 0 bases from J, with 10 bases between. CDR1 is MNHEY and CDR2 is SVGEGT in the germline V gene. CDR3 sequence reads: CASSYPRQLNTEAFF. As DNA, the CDR3 is TGTGCCAGCAGTTACCCCCGACAGTTGAACACTGAAGCTTTCTTT.